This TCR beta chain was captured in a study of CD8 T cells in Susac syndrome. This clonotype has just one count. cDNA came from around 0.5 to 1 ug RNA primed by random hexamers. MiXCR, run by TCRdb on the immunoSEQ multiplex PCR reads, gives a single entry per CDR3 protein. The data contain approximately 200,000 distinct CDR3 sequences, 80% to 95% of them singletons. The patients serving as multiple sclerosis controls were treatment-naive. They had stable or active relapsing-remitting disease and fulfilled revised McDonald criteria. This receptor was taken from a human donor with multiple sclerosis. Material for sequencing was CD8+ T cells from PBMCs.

This CDR3 reads CASSLARDTLTYEQYF. CDR3 in DNA: TGTGCCAGCAGCTTAGCGAGGGACACTCTGACCTACGAGCAGTACTTC. J is TRBJ2-7 and V is TRBV7-8; a possible D gene is TRBD1 (6 bases). Germline V CDR1 and CDR2: SGHVS, FQNEAQ. Trimming removed 0 bases from V and 2 bases from J, with 14 bases in between. CDR3 length: 16 residues. The whole variable domain, remainder taken from reference TRBV7-8 and TRBJ2-7, is GAGVSQSPRYKVAKRGQDVALRCDPISGHVSLFWYQQALGQGPEFLTYFQNEAQLDKSGLPSDRFFAERPEGSVSTLKIQRTQQEDSAVYLCASSLARDTLTYEQYFGPGTRLTVT.